This passage covers 20 T cell receptor beta chains from one sample sequenced in a study of T cell repertoires in cytomegalovirus infection (dated by TCRdb to about 2019). The data were produced on an Illumina HiSeq 1500. TCRdb's own reprocessing of the public reads used fastp at Q25 and MiXCR and kept productive beta chains. Rows matching on CDR3 protein sequence are summarized as one entry with the most common DNA and genes. This sample holds about half a million distinct CDR3 sequences; roughly a third were observed only once. The ten largest clones capture about a sixth of the sample. Per the publication, the treatment or condition label means: in vitro stimulation with specific CMV peptide epitopes to enrich CMV-specific T cells. No antigen has been assigned to these receptors. The source was cultured PBMCs, collected from culture after CMV antigen stimulation. These receptors were taken from a human donor in good health (CMV status not recorded). Some clones in this sample may be carry-over from other donors' samples.

This clonotype came up once. The V call is TRBV7-3, the J call TRBJ2-6; no clear D. CDR1 SGHTA and CDR2 FQGTGA come from the germline V gene. There are 14 residues in the CDR3. Trimming stripped 5 bases from V and 5 bases from J, with 10 bases between. CDR3: CASSPDRRANVLTF. Written as DNA, the CDR3 is TGTGCCAGCAGCCCGGACCGTAGGGCCAACGTCCTGACTTTC.

There are many counts of this clonotype. The chain links TRBV7-2 to TRBJ2-1; 11 bases are shared with TRBD1. J lost 5 bases, V lost 5 bases, and 5 bases had no gene match. This CDR3 is built from 15 residues. The germline V gene has CDR1 SGHTA and CDR2 FQGNSA. The CDR3 loop reads CASSPGQGAHNEQFF. In DNA form, the CDR3 reads TGTGCCAGCAGCCCCGGACAGGGGGCCCACAATGAGCAGTTCTTC.

This clonotype was observed many times. The chain recombines TRBV12-3 or TRBV12-4 with TRBJ2-1; D may correspond to TRBD1 or TRBD2 (5 bases each). The germline V and J ends were trimmed by 6 bases and 4 bases, with 13 bases remaining between them. The CDR3 consists of 14 residues. The CDR3 sequence is CASRSPEGYNEQFF. CDR3 in DNA: TGTGCCAGCAGGTCCCCTGAGGGGTACAATGAGCAGTTCTTC.

The chain is built from TRBV28 and TRBJ1-5; 9 nucleotides match TRBD1. The J segment lost 6 bases and the V segment lost 3 bases, leaving 6 bases of the junction unmatched. The CDR3 loop spans 15 amino acids. Germline CDR1 reads MDHEN; CDR2 reads SYDVKM. The CDR3 sequence: CASSFRDRDGQPQHF. The DNA of the CDR3 is TGTGCCAGCAGTTTCCGGGACAGGGATGGTCAGCCCCAGCATTTT.

The V call is TRBV6-2 or TRBV6-3, the J call TRBJ2-7; D is undetermined. Trimming took 4 bases from V and 2 from J, leaving 9 bases between them. Per germline, CDR1 MNHEY and CDR2 SVGEGT. This CDR3 is built from 13 residues. The CDR3 DNA reads TGTGCCAGCAGTTCATGGGCCCCCTACGAGCAGTACGTC. It translates to CASSSWAPYEQYV.

The CDR3 loop reads CASSIGVAGRIQYF. The CDR3 region has the DNA TGTGCCAGTAGTATAGGGGTGGCTGGACGCATTCAGTACTTC. The chain combines TRBV19 with TRBJ2-4; no definite D call. CDR3 length: 14 residues. V lost 1 base and J 9 bases, leaving 13 bases between the germline ends. Germline CDR1 LNHDA, CDR2 SQIVND (reference sequence).

This clonotype was seen only a few times. The rearrangement links TRBV7-2 to TRBJ1-5; no clear D gene. Trimming left V 5 bases short and J 2 bases short, with 10 bases between. The CDR3 contains 14 residues. Germline V gene lookup returns CDR1 SGHTA and CDR2 FQGNSA. The CDR3 DNA reads as TGTGCCAGCAGCCCCGGGCTGGGCAATCAGCCCCAGCATTTT. Translated: CASSPGLGNQPQHF.

The V call is TRBV5-4, the J call TRBJ2-1, with TRBD2 as a possible D gene (7 bases). The CDR3 is 15 residues long. Germline-derived CDR1 and CDR2 are SGHNT and YYREEE (reference sequence). Trimming removed 5 bases at V and 7 bases at J, with 19 bases between. The CDR3 bases are TGTGCCAGCAGATCCATGGCAGGGGAGGGGAATGAGCAGTTCTTC. This gives the protein CASRSMAGEGNEQFF.

This chain joins TRBV2 and TRBJ2-6; a weak D match, TRBD2 (6 bases). V lost 11 bases and J lost 4, with 12 bases in between. Germline-derived CDR1 and CDR2 are SNHLY and FYNNEI. The CDR3 loop spans 13 amino acids. CDR3 region: CAAAGMGANVLTF. The CDR3, as DNA: TGTGCCGCGGCGGGGATGGGGGCCAACGTCCTGACTTTC.

The CDR3: CASSSGPSTDTQYF. The DNA of the CDR3 is TGTGCCAGCAGCTCGGGACCGAGCACAGATACGCAGTATTTT. This chain uses TRBV7-8 with TRBJ2-3, with D possibly being TRBD1 or TRBD2 (5 bases each). Germline CDR1 SGHVS, CDR2 FQNEAQ. The CDR3 is made up of 14 amino acids. Trimming shortened V by 4 bases and J by 0 bases, and 8 bases separated the two germline ends.

J is TRBJ1-1 and V is TRBV11-3; D call uncertain. V dropped 3 bases and J dropped 4 bases, with 9 bases sitting between them. Germline-derived CDR1 and CDR2 are SGHNT and YENEEA. The CDR3 consists of 13 residues. CDR3 sequence: CASSFTGVTEAFF. In DNA, the CDR3 is TGTGCCAGCAGCTTTACCGGGGTCACTGAAGCTTTCTTT.

The table lists this clonotype with a few counts. This rearrangement joins TRBV20-1 to TRBJ1-5, with D tentatively TRBD1 (6 bases). This CDR3 has 15 residues. CDR1 is DFQATT, CDR2 SNEGSKA, per germline (reference sequence). Trimming left V 6 bases short and J 5 bases short, with 20 bases between. The CDR3 nucleotides read TGCAGTGCCTCTCAAACCGGGACAAGATATCAGCCCCAGCATTTT. Translation gives CSASQTGTRYQPQHF.

This clonotype was recorded many times. CDR3 in amino acids: CASSLGASGGYVDTQYF. The CDR3 region has the DNA TGTGCCAGCAGCTTAGGAGCTAGCGGGGGGTATGTGGATACGCAGTATTTT. The rearrangement joins TRBV7-2 to TRBJ2-3; the match to TRBD2 covers 11 bases. The V gene's germline CDR1 is SGHTA and CDR2 FQGNSA. V lost 1 base and J lost 6; bases outside the gene matches: 9. The CDR3 runs 17 residues.

This clonotype was seen only a few times. The chain employs TRBV24-1 and TRBJ2-1, with 8 bases matching TRBD2. The germline gives CDR1 KGHDR, CDR2 SFDVKD. This CDR3 has 14 amino acids. The V segment lost 6 bases and the J segment 4 bases; nucleotides outside the gene matches: 4. CDR3 DNA sequence: TGTGCCACCAGTCGAGCGGGAGTGTACAATGAGCAGTTCTTC. Protein sequence: CATSRAGVYNEQFF.

The chain has TRBV7-8 and TRBJ1-2; D is unresolved. Germline-derived CDR1 and CDR2 are SGHVS and FQNEAQ. The CDR3 sequence is 16 residues long. Trimming shortened V by 4 bases and J by 8 bases, and 23 bases separated the two germline ends. In nucleotides, the CDR3 is TGTGCCAGCAGCTGGTTTTTCCGACGCCTCTCGGGGGGCTACACCTTC. The encoded protein is CASSWFFRRLSGGYTF. Looking up the rest from reference TRBV7-8 and TRBJ1-2 gives the full variable domain: GAGVSQSPRYKVAKRGQDVALRCDPISGHVSLFWYQQALGQGPEFLTYFQNEAQLDKSGLPSDRFFAERPEGSVSTLKIQRTQQEDSAVYLCASSWFFRRLSGGYTFGSGTRLTVV.

J is TRBJ2-3 and V is TRBV14; tentatively, D is TRBD2 (6 bases). The V and J ends lost 4 bases and 2 bases respectively, with 13 bases between them. Germline V gene lookup returns CDR1 SGHDN and CDR2 FVKESK. The CDR3 loop spans 15 amino acids. In DNA form, the CDR3 reads TGTGCCAGCAGCCGTCTGGCGGGAAACACAGATACGCAGTATTTT. Residues: CASSRLAGNTDTQYF. Together with reference TRBV14 and TRBJ2-3, the CDR3 gives the full variable domain: EAGVTQFPSHSVIEKGQTVTLRCDPISGHDNLYWYRRVMGKEIKFLLHFVKESKQDESGMPNNRFLAERTGGTYSTLKVQPAELEDSGVYFCASSRLAGNTDTQYFGPGTRLTVL.

The chain couples TRBV20-1 to TRBJ2-1; TRBD2 aligns across 12 bases. Germline V lookup: CDR1 DFQATT, CDR2 SNEGSKA (reference sequence). Losses at the gene ends were 2 bases for V and 5 bases for J; bases not matched to a gene: 4. This CDR3 is 15 amino acids long. CDR3 sequence reads: CSARLGLAGNNEQFF. The CDR3 nucleotides are TGCAGTGCTAGACTTGGACTAGCGGGGAACAATGAGCAGTTCTTC.

This clonotype was seen more than once but under ten times. The chain combines TRBV6-2 or TRBV6-3 with TRBJ1-1; possible D gene TRBD1, 5 bases. Germline CDR1 reads MNHEY; CDR2 reads SVGEGT. This CDR3 contains 14 residues. The V end was cut by 2 bases, the J end by 5 bases, with 12 bases between. DNA of the CDR3: TGTGCCAGCAGTTACCTGGGGGGTACGACTGAAGCTTTCTTT. Translating gives CASSYLGGTTEAFF.

The chain is built from TRBV29-1 and TRBJ2-1; 10 nucleotides align to TRBD2. The CDR3 is 13 residues long. With V trimmed by 8 bases and J by 10 bases, 11 bases remained unmatched. Germline V gene lookup returns CDR1 SQVTM and CDR2 ANQGSEA. The DNA of the CDR3 is TGCAGCTTTGGGTCTAGCGGGAGTCGGGAGCAGTTCTTC. Protein: CSFGSSGSREQFF.

The chain links TRBV27 to TRBJ2-7; D is ambiguous. Germline CDR1 reads MNHEY; CDR2 reads SMNVEV (reference sequence). The CDR3 length is 15 residues. Trimming left V 2 bases short and J 4 bases short, with 15 bases between. CDR3 protein: CASSLKPPPQYEQYV. CDR3 DNA: TGTGCCAGCAGTTTAAAACCCCCGCCCCAGTACGAGCAGTACGTC.